This T cell receptor (beta chain) originates from a study of shared clonotypes between healthy human individuals. Study context: A donor's plate count was three for CD4 naive and three for CD4 memory; CD8 naive had two and CD8 memory one.

The authors distributed each subset's genomic DNA evenly over several immunoSEQ plates. Profiling relied on immunoSEQ multiplex PCR, and the TCRdb table lists in-frame clones only, not all of them. The profile shows 500,000 to 550,000 clones, around 95% of them singletons. Researchers partitioned CD4+ cells into CD45RA+ naive and CD45RA-negative memory subsets. There are 12 residues in the CDR3. Trimming took 6 bases from V and 4 from J, leaving 9 bases between them. Germline values: CDR1 MNHEY, CDR2 SVGAGI. The sequencing input was naive CD4+ T cells sorted from blood. The sample's subset: CD45RA+ positively selected. The clonotype was recovered from a woman aged 25 to 39 in good health. This rearrangement joins TRBV6-5 to TRBJ1-1; tentative D call: TRBD1 (6 bases). This chain's CDR3 is CASSRGGTEAFF. CDR3 DNA sequence: TGTGCCAGCAGCAGGGGCGGCACTGAAGCTTTCTTT.